The T cell receptor (beta chain) under discussion was sequenced for a study of blood T cell repertoires in COVID-19. One Seattle source followed patients from active infection through their disease course. Libraries were prepared by immunoSEQ multiplex PCR; TCRdb keeps only in-frame clonotypes and omits some of them. This table holds about 180,000 clones, approximately 80% found once. The CDR3 is made up of 13 amino acids. Germline V gives CDR1 LNHDA, CDR2 SQIVND (reference sequence). V dropped 1 base and J dropped 7 bases, with 10 bases sitting between them. The receptor was isolated from a woman aged 40 to 50 with COVID-19, enrolled during active disease. Sequencing was performed on peripheral blood. The chain combines TRBV19 with TRBJ1-2, with a weak D call TRBD1 (5 bases). The CDR3 bases are TGTGCCAGTAGTATAGGCAGGGAGGTTGGCTACACCTTC. Translating gives CASSIGREVGYTF. The complete variable domain, with remaining parts taken from reference TRBV19 and TRBJ1-2, reads DGGITQSPKYLFRKEGQNVTLSCEQNLNHDAMYWYRQDPGQGLRLIYYSQIVNDFQKGDIAEGYSVSREKKESFPLTVTSAQKNPTAFYLCASSIGREVGYTFGSGTRLTVV.